The clone carrying this TCR beta chain showed up just once. Clones were read by immunoSEQ multiplex PCR, and TCRdb kept only the in-frame ones, dropping some. There are over 200,000 clones in the sample; approximately 90% occur only once, and 9.5% to 12% lies in the top ten. V gave up 5 bases and J gave up 5 bases; unmatched junction bases: 10. The CDR3 is 15 residues long. Germline-derived CDR1 and CDR2 are SGHVS and FNYEAQ. This specimen belongs to a study of Ad26.COV2.S vaccination and SARS-CoV-2 variants. Treatment meaning: roughly 20 received Ad26.COV2.S at low or high dose, single or two shots; about 5 received placebo; per-sample allocation not given. Sampling took place 63 days after the first vaccine or placebo injection. This adult donor, from Boston, was 18-55 years old.

J is TRBJ2-7 and V is TRBV7-6; 9 bases line up with TRBD2. The TCR originated in a person aged 18-65 years who received the Ad26.COV2.S COVID-19 vaccine or a placebo. This specimen was peripheral blood, taken in a trial of Ad26.COV2.S vaccine versus placebo. CDR3 nucleotides: TGTGCCAGCAGCCCTGTAGCGGGAGTAGCCCACGAGCAGTACTTC. This gives the protein CASSPVAGVAHEQYF.